This T cell receptor (beta chain) was sequenced for a study of blood T cell repertoires in COVID-19. In the study overall: The analysed material was cDNA or gDNA that came from T cells, B-cell-depleted T cells, or PBMCs.

Clones were sequenced by immunoSEQ multiplex PCR, and TCRdb holds only the in-frame ones, with some missing. This table has hundreds of thousands of clones, about 88% appearing once. All enrollees were roughly 18 to 89 years old and from 20 to 30 US areas. Germline V gene sequence: CDR1 LGHDT, CDR2 YNNKEL (reference sequence). The CDR3 consists of 16 residues. V lost 0 bases to trimming and J lost 6 bases; unmatched junction nucleotides: 6. Sequencing input: PBMCs or T cells enriched from blood (not recorded which). The chain couples TRBV3-1 (or the pseudogene TRBV3-2) to TRBJ2-1; the match to TRBD2 covers 9 bases. The origin of this receptor is a woman in her 50s who had recovered from COVID-19. The CDR3 loop is CASSQDWAGGRNEQFF. The CDR3 DNA reads as TGTGCCAGCAGCCAAGATTGGGCGGGAGGGCGCAATGAGCAGTTCTTC.